This TCR beta chain was obtained from a study of T cells in Graves' hyperthyroidism and ophthalmopathy. Study-wide context: Specimen type is peripheral blood, collected at initial diagnosis prior to any treatment.

The source material, RNA transcripts, was used to amplify TCR beta CDR3 regions. With the HTBI primer set, the TCR CDR3 went through a first round of RT-PCR. TCRdb reprocessed the multiplex PCR reads with MiXCR, giving one entry per CDR3 protein. The table has about 640,000 distinct CDR3 sequences, roughly 15% seen once; the top ten hold 12%. Each ophthalmopathy patient scored at least 3 on the Clinical Activity Score and at least 4 on NOSPECS grade, with duration under 3 months. The V gene's germline CDR1 is MDHEN and CDR2 SYDVKM. The CDR3 spans 16 residues. Trimming took 6 bases from V and 0 from J, leaving 18 bases between them.

Sample: blood. The sequence was collected from a woman aged 50 to 65 with Graves' ophthalmopathy. The chain recombines TRBV28 with TRBJ2-7; D is unresolved. The CDR3 region is CASSPPRQGYSYEQYF. The CDR3 DNA follows: TGTGCCAGCAGCCCCCCCAGACAAGGGTACTCCTACGAGCAGTACTTC.